This T cell receptor beta chain was recorded in a study of control samples from healthy donors and cancer patients (TCRdb year 2020). Comment on this clone: Its target antigen remains unknown. Qualities for individual bases were not recorded, and no much larger clone is one base off.

Preparation of the library involved the immunoSEQ multiplex PCR assay. Sourced from immuneACCESS, this table was stored by TCRdb with only in-frame sequences that have V and J called. A share of the clones is absent; for the studies checked, an unresolved V gene accounts for under half, and the remainder has no known explanation. The sample data list 130,000 to 150,000 clones, and 93% of these were observed just once. More than 5% of the sample is taken by the ten largest. Trimming removed 4 bases from V and 0 bases from J, leaving 14 bases between the germline ends. For CDR1 and CDR2, the germline V gene (reference sequence) lists SGHNT and YYREEE. Inclusive of the bounding cysteine and phenylalanine, the CDR3 is 15 residues long. The entry retains the CDR3 DNA only, 45 bases that are in frame from base 1.

The chain is encoded by TRBV5-4 joined to TRBJ2-7, with TRBD1 tentatively as D gene (5 bases match). The source is a man aged 18 to 29 in good health. Sequences were obtained from blood. The CDR3 loop reads CASSRTRQSSYEQYF. Read as DNA, the sequence is TGTGCCAGCAGCCGGACGAGACAGAGCTCCTACGAGCAGTACTTC.